This TCR beta chain derives from a study of blood T cell repertoires in COVID-19. Study in general: Acute-phase and convalescent COVID-19 samples originated in the United States, Italy and Spain. PBMCs, B-cell-depleted T cells, or T cells provided the cDNA or gDNA that made up the material.

Per the authors' pipeline: Reference gene primer amplification in the assay estimated nucleated cell counts. Here immunoSEQ multiplex PCR was the method, and the copy in TCRdb shows in-frame clones only, minus some. The DNA gave D and trimming, while V, J and clone size come from that table. The top ten hold roughly 1.2% of the sample, which has approximately 350,000 clones, about 90% seen once. Sequenced sample: peripheral blood. This receptor was obtained from a middle-aged man with acute or convalescent COVID-19.

CDR3 bases: TGTGCCAGCAGCCCTGGACAGGTTCCGTTCTACGAGCAGTACTTC. Protein product: CASSPGQVPFYEQYF. J is TRBJ2-7 and V is TRBV7-9; the match to TRBD1 covers 7 bases. CDR1 SEHNR and CDR2 FQNEAQ come from the germline V gene (reference sequence). CDR3 size: 15 residues. J was trimmed by 3 bases and V by 5 bases; bases with no gene match: 10.